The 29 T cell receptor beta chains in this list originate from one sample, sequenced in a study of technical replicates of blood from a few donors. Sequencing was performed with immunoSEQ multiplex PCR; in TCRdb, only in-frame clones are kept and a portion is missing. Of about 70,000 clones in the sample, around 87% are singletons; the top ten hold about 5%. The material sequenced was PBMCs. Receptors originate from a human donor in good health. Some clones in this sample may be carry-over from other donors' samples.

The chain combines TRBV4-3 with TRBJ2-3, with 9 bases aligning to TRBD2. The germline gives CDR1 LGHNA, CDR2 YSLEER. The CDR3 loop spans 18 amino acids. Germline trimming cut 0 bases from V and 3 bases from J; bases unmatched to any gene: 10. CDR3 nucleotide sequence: TGCGCCAGCAGCCAAGAAGGAGTAAGGCTAGCGGGGACAGATACGCAGTATTTT. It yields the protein CASSQEGVRLAGTDTQYF.

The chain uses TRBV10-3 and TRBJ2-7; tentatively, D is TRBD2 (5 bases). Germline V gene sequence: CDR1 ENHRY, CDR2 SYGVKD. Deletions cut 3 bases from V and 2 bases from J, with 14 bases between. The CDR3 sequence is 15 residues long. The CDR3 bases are TGTGCCATCAGTGATACTACATCGCGGGCCTACGAGCAGTACTTC. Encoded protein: CAISDTTSRAYEQYF.

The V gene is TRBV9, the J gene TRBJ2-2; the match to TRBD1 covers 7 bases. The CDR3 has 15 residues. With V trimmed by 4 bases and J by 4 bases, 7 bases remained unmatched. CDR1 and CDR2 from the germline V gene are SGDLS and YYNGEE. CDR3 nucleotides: TGTGCCAGCAGCTTAAAGGGGGCATCCACCGGGGAGCTGTTTTTT. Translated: CASSLKGASTGELFF.

The DNA for the CDR3 is TGTGCCAGCAGCCTGGGACTAGGAGAGACCCAGTACTTC. This sequence encodes CASSLGLGETQYF. The chain is built from TRBV7-3 and TRBJ2-5; TRBD2 agrees at 8 bases. From germline, CDR1 is SGHTA and CDR2 FQGTGA. V dropped 5 bases and J dropped 4; count of bases not matched to a gene: 3. CDR3 length: 13 amino acids. The entire variable domain, with the rest obtained from reference TRBV7-3 and TRBJ2-5, is as follows: GAGVSQTPSNKVTEKGKYVELRCDPISGHTALYWYRQSLGQGPEFLIYFQGTGAADDSGLPNDRFFAVRPEGSVSTLKIQRTERGDSAVYLCASSLGLGETQYFGPGTRLLVL.

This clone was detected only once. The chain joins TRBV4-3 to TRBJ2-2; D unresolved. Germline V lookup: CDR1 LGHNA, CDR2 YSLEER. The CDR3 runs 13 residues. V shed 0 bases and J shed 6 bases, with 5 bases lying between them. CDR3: CASSQDRAGELFF. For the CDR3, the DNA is TGCGCCAGCAGCCAAGATCGGGCCGGGGAGCTGTTTTTT.

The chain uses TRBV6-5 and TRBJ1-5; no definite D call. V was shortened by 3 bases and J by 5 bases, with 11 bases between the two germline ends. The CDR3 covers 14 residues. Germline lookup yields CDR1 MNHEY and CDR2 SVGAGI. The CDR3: CASSYRRAHQPQHF. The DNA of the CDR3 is TGTGCCAGCAGTTATAGGCGGGCCCATCAGCCCCAGCATTTT.

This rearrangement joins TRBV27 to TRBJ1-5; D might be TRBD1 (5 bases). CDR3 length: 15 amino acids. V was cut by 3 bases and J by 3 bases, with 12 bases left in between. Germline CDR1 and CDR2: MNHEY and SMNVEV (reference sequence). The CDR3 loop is CASSLGWGVNQPQHF. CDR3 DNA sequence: TGTGCCAGCAGTTTGGGGTGGGGGGTCAATCAGCCCCAGCATTTT.

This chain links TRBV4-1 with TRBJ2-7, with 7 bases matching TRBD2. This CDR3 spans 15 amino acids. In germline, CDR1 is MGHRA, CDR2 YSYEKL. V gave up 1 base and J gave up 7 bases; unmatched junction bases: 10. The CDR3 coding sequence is TGCGCCAGCAGCCAAGTGGGTCGGGGGGACGGGGAGCAGTACTTC. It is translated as CASSQVGRGDGEQYF.

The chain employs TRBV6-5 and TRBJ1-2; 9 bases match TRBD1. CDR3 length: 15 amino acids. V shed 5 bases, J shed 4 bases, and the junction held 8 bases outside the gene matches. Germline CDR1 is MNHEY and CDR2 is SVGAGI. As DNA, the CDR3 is TGTGCCAGCAGTCCCGAAGGACAGGGGAGCTATGGCTACACCTTC. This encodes CASSPEGQGSYGYTF.

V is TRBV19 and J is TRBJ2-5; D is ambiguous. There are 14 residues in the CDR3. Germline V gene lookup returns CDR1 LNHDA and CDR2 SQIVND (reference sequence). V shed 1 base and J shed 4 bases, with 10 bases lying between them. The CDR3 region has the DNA TGTGCCAGTAGTATAGTTGCAGGATCAGAGACCCAGTACTTC. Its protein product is CASSIVAGSETQYF.

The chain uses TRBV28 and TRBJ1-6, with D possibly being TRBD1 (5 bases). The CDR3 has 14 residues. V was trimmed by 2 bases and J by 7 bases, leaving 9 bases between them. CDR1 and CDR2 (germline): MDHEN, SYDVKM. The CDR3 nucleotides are TGTGCCAGCAGTTTACTTAACAGGAATTCACCCCTCCACTTT. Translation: CASSLLNRNSPLHF.

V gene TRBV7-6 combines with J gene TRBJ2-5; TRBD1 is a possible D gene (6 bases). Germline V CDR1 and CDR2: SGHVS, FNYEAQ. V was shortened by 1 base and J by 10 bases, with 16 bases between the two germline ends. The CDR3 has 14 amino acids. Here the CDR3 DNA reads TGTGCCAGCAGCTTAGGGACCATCGAGGGGGTCCAGTACTTC. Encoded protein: CASSLGTIEGVQYF.

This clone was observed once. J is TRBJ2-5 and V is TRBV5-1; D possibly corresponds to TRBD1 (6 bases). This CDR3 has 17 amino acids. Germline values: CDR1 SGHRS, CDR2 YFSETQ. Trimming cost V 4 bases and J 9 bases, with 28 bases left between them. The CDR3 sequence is CASSLSTQGTNLGAQYF. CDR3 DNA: TGCGCCAGCAGCCTCTCGACCCAGGGGACGAACCTAGGGGCCCAGTACTTC.

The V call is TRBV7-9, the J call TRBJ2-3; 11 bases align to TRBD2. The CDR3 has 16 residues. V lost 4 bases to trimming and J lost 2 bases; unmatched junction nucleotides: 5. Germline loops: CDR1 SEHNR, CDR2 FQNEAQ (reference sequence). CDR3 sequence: CASSSSSGGNTDTQYF. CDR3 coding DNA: TGTGCCAGCAGCTCTTCTAGCGGGGGGAACACAGATACGCAGTATTTT. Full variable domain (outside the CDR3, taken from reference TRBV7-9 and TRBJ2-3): DTGVSQNPRHKITKRGQNVTFRCDPISEHNRLYWYRQTLGQGPEFLTYFQNEAQLEKSRLLSDRFSAERPKGSFSTLEIQRTEQGDSAMYLCASSSSSGGNTDTQYFGPGTRLTVL.

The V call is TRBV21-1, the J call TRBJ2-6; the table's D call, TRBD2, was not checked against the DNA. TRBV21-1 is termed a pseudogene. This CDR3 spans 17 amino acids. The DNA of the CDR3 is TGTGCCAGCAGCATAAATCTCGACGGGTTGGGGGCCAACGTCCTGACTTTC. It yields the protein CASSINLDGLGANVLTF.

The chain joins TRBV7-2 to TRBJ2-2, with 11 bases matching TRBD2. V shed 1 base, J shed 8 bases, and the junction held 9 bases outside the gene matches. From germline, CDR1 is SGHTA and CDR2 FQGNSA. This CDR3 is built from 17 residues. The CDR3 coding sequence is TGTGCCAGCAGCTTAGGACTAGCGGGGAGATTAGGGGGGGAGCTGTTTTTT. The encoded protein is CASSLGLAGRLGGELFF. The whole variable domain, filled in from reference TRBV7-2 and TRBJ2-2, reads GAGVSQSPSNKVTEKGKDVELRCDPISGHTALYWYRQSLGQGLEFLIYFQGNSAPDKSGLPSDRFSAERTGGSVSTLTIQRTQQEDSAVYLCASSLGLAGRLGGELFFGEGSRLTVL.

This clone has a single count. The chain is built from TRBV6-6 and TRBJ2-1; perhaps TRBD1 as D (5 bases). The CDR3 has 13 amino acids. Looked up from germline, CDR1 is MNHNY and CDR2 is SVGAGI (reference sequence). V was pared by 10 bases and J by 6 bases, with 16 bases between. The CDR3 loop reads CATAARVSNEQFF. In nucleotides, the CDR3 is TGTGCCACCGCTGCCAGGGTGAGCAATGAGCAGTTCTTC.

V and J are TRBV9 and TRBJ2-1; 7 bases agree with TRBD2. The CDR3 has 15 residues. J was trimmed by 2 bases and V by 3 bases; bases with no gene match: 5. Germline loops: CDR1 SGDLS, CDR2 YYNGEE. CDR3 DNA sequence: TGTGCCAGCAGCGACGCGGGAGCCCCCTACAATGAGCAGTTCTTC. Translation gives CASSDAGAPYNEQFF. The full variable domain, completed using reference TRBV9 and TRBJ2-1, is DSGVTQTPKHLITATGQRVTLRCSPRSGDLSVYWYQQSLDQGLQFLIQYYNGEERAKGNILERFSAQQFPDLHSELNLSSLELGDSALYFCASSDAGAPYNEQFFGPGTRLTVL.

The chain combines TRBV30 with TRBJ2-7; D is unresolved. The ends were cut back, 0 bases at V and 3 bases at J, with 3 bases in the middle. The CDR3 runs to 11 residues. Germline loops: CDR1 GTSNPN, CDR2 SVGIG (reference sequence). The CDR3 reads CAWSVIYEQYF. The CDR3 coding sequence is TGTGCCTGGAGTGTTATCTACGAGCAGTACTTC.

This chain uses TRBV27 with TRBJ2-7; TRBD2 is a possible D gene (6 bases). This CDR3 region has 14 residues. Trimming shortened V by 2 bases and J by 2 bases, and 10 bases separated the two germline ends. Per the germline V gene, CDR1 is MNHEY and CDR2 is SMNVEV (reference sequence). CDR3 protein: CASSLGPGAYEQYF. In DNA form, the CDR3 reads TGTGCCAGCAGTTTAGGGCCGGGGGCCTACGAGCAGTACTTC.

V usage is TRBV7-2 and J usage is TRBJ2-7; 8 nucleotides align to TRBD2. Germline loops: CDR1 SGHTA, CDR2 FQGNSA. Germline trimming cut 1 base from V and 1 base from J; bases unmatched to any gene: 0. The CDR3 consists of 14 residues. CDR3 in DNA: TGTGCCAGCAGCTTAGGACTAGCGTCCTACGAGCAGTACTTC. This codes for CASSLGLASYEQYF.

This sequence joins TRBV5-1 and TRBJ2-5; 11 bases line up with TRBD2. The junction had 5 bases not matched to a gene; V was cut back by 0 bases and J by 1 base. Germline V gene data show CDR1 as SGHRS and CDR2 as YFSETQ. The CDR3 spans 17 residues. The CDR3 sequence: CASSLVGLAGSQETQYF. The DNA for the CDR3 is TGCGCCAGCAGCTTGGTCGGACTAGCGGGCTCCCAAGAGACCCAGTACTTC.

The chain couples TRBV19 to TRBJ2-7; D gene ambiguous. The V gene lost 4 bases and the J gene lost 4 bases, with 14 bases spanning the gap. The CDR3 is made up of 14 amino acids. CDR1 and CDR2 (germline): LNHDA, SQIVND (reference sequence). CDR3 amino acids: CASSKIHAGYEQYF. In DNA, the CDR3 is TGTGCCAGTAGTAAAATCCACGCCGGTTACGAGCAGTACTTC.

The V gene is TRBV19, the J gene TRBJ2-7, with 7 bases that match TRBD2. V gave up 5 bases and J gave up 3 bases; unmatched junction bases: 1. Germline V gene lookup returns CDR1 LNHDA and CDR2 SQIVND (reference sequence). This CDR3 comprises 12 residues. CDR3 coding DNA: TGTGCCAGTAGTCCTAGCGGCTACGAGCAGTACTTC. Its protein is CASSPSGYEQYF.

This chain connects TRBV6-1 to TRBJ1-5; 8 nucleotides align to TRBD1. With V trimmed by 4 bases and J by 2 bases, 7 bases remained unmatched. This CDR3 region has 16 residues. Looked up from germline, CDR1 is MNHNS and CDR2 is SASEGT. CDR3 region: CASSAGTGQGNQPQHF. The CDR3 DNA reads TGTGCCAGCAGTGCCGGGACAGGACAAGGCAATCAGCCCCAGCATTTT.

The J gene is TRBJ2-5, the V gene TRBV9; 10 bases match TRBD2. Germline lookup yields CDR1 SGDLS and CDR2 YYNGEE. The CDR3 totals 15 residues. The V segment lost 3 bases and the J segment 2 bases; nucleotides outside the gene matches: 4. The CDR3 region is CASSGSGRGQETQYF. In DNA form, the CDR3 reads TGTGCCAGCAGCGGCAGCGGGAGGGGGCAAGAGACCCAGTACTTC.

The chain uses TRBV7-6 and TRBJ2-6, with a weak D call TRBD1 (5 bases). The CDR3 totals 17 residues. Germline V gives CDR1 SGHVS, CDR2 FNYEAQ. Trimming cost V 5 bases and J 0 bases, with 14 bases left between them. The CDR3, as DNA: TGTGCCAGCAGCCGCGAGACAGTTCCCTCTGGGGCCAACGTCCTGACTTTC. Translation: CASSRETVPSGANVLTF.

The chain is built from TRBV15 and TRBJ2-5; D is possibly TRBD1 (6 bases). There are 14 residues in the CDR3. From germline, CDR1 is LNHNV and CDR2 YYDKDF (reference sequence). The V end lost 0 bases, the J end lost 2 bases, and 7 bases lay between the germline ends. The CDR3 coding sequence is TGTGCCACCAGCAGAGACAGGGGACAAGAGACCCAGTACTTC. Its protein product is CATSRDRGQETQYF.

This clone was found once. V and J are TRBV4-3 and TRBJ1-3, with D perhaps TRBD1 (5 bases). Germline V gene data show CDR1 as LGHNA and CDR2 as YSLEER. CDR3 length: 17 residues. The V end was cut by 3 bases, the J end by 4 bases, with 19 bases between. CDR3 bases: TGCGCCAGCAGCCACCTACCGACCAGGGTTAGCGGAAACACCATATATTTT. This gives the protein CASSHLPTRVSGNTIYF.